One sample yielded the 21 T cell receptor beta chains listed below, sequenced in a study of CD8 T cells in ankylosing spondylitis (dated by TCRdb to the late 2010s). The study at large found these results: A TCR beta motif made up of several highly homologous amino acid variants appeared to be characteristic of blood from ankylosing spondylitis patients.

Preparation of the library involved 5' RACE. Sequencing used an Illumina HiSeq 2500. The public reads were reanalyzed by TCRdb: fastp trimming at Q25, MiXCR alignment, in-frame beta chains only. Entries are consolidated by CDR3 protein sequence, retaining the most common genes and DNA. A total of 650,000 to 800,000 distinct CDR3 sequences appear in this sample, under 20% of them only once. About a fifth of the sample rests with the top ten. Antigen specificity for these receptors is unknown. Specimen: blood, either unsorted or a sorted T cell fraction (not recorded which). The source is a male donor with ankylosing spondylitis.

CDR3 region: CSVQPGLAGTIYEQYF. The CDR3 DNA is TGCAGCGTACAACCGGGACTAGCGGGGACCATCTACGAGCAGTACTTC. The J gene is TRBJ2-7, the V gene TRBV29-1; 13 positions agree with TRBD2. V lost 6 bases to trimming and J lost 3 bases; unmatched junction nucleotides: 11. The germline CDR1 and CDR2 sequences are SQVTM and ANQGSEA. This CDR3 has 16 amino acids.

This clonotype has just a few counts. The chain recombines TRBV5-1 with TRBJ1-4, with 7 bases fitting TRBD1. From germline, CDR1 is SGHRS and CDR2 YFSETQ. The CDR3 is 15 residues long. V gave up 4 bases and J gave up 9 bases; unmatched junction bases: 12. The CDR3 DNA sequence: TGCGCCAGCAGCCTGGAAGGGGACAGCCAGCAAAAACTGTTTTTT. It is translated as CASSLEGDSQQKLFF.

The sample holds a few counts of this clonotype. The chain is built from TRBV12-3 or TRBV12-4 and TRBJ2-7; 8 positions match TRBD1. V lost 5 bases, J lost 4 bases, and 10 bases stayed unmatched. The CDR3 runs to 15 residues. The CDR3 loop is CASSPETGVRYEQYF. The DNA of the CDR3 is TGTGCCAGCAGTCCGGAGACAGGGGTTAGATACGAGCAGTACTTC.

There are a few counts of this clonotype. The rearrangement uses TRBV15 and TRBJ2-7; D is uncertain. From germline, CDR1 is LNHNV and CDR2 YYDKDF (reference sequence). The CDR3 is made up of 14 amino acids. Trimming removed 3 bases at V and 0 bases at J, with 9 bases between. CDR3 residues: CATSRTIDSYEQYF. The CDR3 DNA reads TGTGCCACCAGCAGGACGATCGACTCCTACGAGCAGTACTTC. Together with reference TRBV15 and TRBJ2-7, the CDR3 gives the full variable domain: DAMVIQNPRYQVTQFGKPVTLSCSQTLNHNVMYWYQQKSSQAPKLLFHYYDKDFNNEADTPDNFQSRRPNTSFCFLDIRSPGLGDTAMYLCATSRTIDSYEQYFGPGTRLTVT.

The rearrangement joins TRBV20-1 to TRBJ1-5; D is unresolved. Looked up from germline, CDR1 is DFQATT and CDR2 is SNEGSKA (reference sequence). Trimming took 1 base from V and 3 from J, leaving 13 bases between them. This CDR3 comprises 15 residues. The CDR3 is CSARVGTDNNQPQHF. The DNA of the CDR3 is TGCAGTGCTAGAGTTGGCACAGACAACAATCAGCCCCAGCATTTT.

This clonotype was picked up a small number of times. This chain joins TRBV7-3 and TRBJ2-1; no definite D call. The V end lost 4 bases, the J end lost 15 bases, and 10 bases lay between the germline ends. The CDR3 contains 10 residues. CDR1 is SGHTA, CDR2 FQGTGA, per germline. The CDR3 loop is CASSSSIPFF. CDR3 bases: TGTGCCAGCAGCTCCTCAATTCCGTTCTTC.

This clonotype came up a few times. This chain uses TRBV5-1 with TRBJ1-2; the D gene is possibly TRBD1 (6 bases). Germline V lookup: CDR1 SGHRS, CDR2 YFSETQ. The CDR3 contains 18 residues. Trimming cost V 2 bases and J 5 bases, with 25 bases left between them. In DNA, the CDR3 is TGCGCCAGCAGCTTTATCGGGACAAAATCCGAGCGGAGATATGGCTACACCTTC. Residues: CASSFIGTKSERRYGYTF.

The V call is TRBV29-1, the J call TRBJ2-1, with TRBD2 matching over 12 bases. CDR1 SQVTM and CDR2 ANQGSEA come from the germline V gene. The CDR3 is made up of 16 amino acids. The trim removed 1 base at V and 9 bases at J, leaving 10 bases unmatched. CDR3 sequence (DNA): TGCAGCGTTGAAGGTCGGCTAGCGGGAGGGCAGGGTGAGCAGTTCTTC. It is translated as CSVEGRLAGGQGEQFF.

The CDR3 bases are TGTGCCTGGAGTGCGCCCCCGCCCCAAGAAGCTTTCTTT. Translation: CAWSAPPPQEAFF. The rearrangement joins TRBV30 to TRBJ1-1; D not resolved. The V end lost 1 base, the J end lost 8 bases, and 14 bases lay between the germline ends. Germline V gene lookup returns CDR1 GTSNPN and CDR2 SVGIG (reference sequence). This CDR3 has 13 residues. Using reference TRBV30 and TRBJ1-1 for the parts outside the CDR3, the full variable domain is SQTIHQWPATLVQPVGSPLSLECTVEGTSNPNLYWYRQAAGRGLQLLFYSVGIGQISSEVPQNLSASRPQDRQFILSSKKLLLSDSGFYLCAWSAPPPQEAFFGQGTRLTVV.

This clonotype appeared a few times. The rearrangement uses TRBV27 and TRBJ1-1, with D possibly matching TRBD1 (6 bases). Trimming removed 8 bases from V and 5 bases from J, with 18 bases in between. This CDR3 is built from 14 residues. From germline, CDR1 is MNHEY and CDR2 SMNVEV (reference sequence). CDR3 bases: TGTGCCAGCGGGGGGTGGGGGGCAAGAACTGAAGCTTTCTTT. It translates to CASGGWGARTEAFF.

This clonotype turned up a few times. The rearrangement links TRBV27 to TRBJ1-1; possible D gene TRBD1, 5 bases. There are 15 residues in the CDR3. Per germline, CDR1 MNHEY and CDR2 SMNVEV (reference sequence). V lost 5 bases, J lost 4 bases, and 17 bases lay in between. The CDR3 DNA sequence: TGTGCCAGCAGTGCCGAGGTGGGGGGTTCCACTGAAGCTTTCTTT. This translates into CASSAEVGGSTEAFF.

The gene calls are TRBV7-3 and TRBJ2-1; 10 positions match TRBD2. Germline V CDR1 and CDR2: SGHTA, FQGTGA. Losses at the gene ends were 1 base for V and 7 bases for J; bases not matched to a gene: 1. This CDR3 spans 14 amino acids. The CDR3 DNA reads TGTGCCAGCAGCTTAATGACTAGCGGGAATGAGCAGTTCTTC. The encoded protein is CASSLMTSGNEQFF.

The genes are TRBV11-2 and TRBJ2-2, with no clear D. The CDR3 consists of 15 residues. Germline V gives CDR1 SGHAT, CDR2 FQNNGV. Trimming took 4 bases from V and 6 from J, leaving 15 bases between them. The CDR3: CASSSHLRISGELFF. In DNA, the CDR3 is TGTGCCAGCAGCTCCCATCTCCGAATATCCGGGGAGCTGTTTTTT.

This chain uses TRBV6-2 or TRBV6-3 with TRBJ2-1; unclear D gene. Germline V gene lookup returns CDR1 MNHEY and CDR2 SVGEGT. V gave up 0 bases and J gave up 0 bases, with 18 bases separating them. This CDR3 is built from 19 residues. The CDR3 DNA follows: TGTGCCAGCAGTTACTCGCAGCAGCGACCCTTAAGCTCCTACAATGAGCAGTTCTTC. This translates into CASSYSQQRPLSSYNEQFF.

This clonotype turned up a few times. The J gene is TRBJ2-7, the V gene TRBV7-9; 12 positions match TRBD2. Losses at the gene ends were 7 bases for V and 2 bases for J; bases not matched to a gene: 6. Germline V gives CDR1 SEHNR, CDR2 FQNEAQ (reference sequence). The CDR3 is 15 amino acids. CDR3 region: CASTQGLAGTYEQYF. CDR3 DNA: TGTGCCAGCACCCAAGGACTAGCGGGAACCTACGAGCAGTACTTC.

The chain combines TRBV20-1 with TRBJ1-2, with a weak D call TRBD1 (5 bases). The CDR3 loop spans 12 amino acids. CDR1 is DFQATT, CDR2 SNEGSKA, per germline (reference sequence). V shed 6 bases and J shed 6 bases, with 14 bases lying between them. As DNA, the CDR3 is TGCAGTGCCGCGGCAGGGAAGGATGGCTACACCTTC. This encodes CSAAAGKDGYTF.

This clonotype was counted only a few times. The chain employs TRBV29-1 and TRBJ2-2; TRBD1 matches at 10 bases. Trimming at V came to 8 bases and at J to 7 bases, leaving 10 bases not matched to a gene. This CDR3 has 14 residues. The germline V gene has CDR1 SQVTM and CDR2 ANQGSEA. The CDR3 protein is CSSTTGGRGGELFF. CDR3 nucleotide sequence: TGCAGCTCAACGACAGGGGGCAGGGGCGGGGAGCTGTTTTTT.

The sample holds many counts of this clonotype. The rearrangement uses TRBV20-1 and TRBJ1-1; 9 bases are shared with TRBD1. CDR3 length equals 16 residues. J was trimmed by 4 bases and V by 0 bases; bases with no gene match: 9. Germline V lookup: CDR1 DFQATT, CDR2 SNEGSKA (reference sequence). DNA for the CDR3: TGCAGTGCTAGAGATATCCGGACAGGGGAGAGCACTGAAGCTTTCTTT. It encodes CSARDIRTGESTEAFF.

This clonotype has just a few counts. V and J are TRBV15 and TRBJ1-6; the D is unclear. V dropped 1 base and J dropped 9 bases, with 7 bases sitting between them. CDR1 LNHNV and CDR2 YYDKDF come from the germline V gene (reference sequence). This CDR3 has 13 amino acids. The CDR3 DNA is TGTGCCACCAGCAGAGTTAGCGCTTCACCCCTCCACTTT. Protein product: CATSRVSASPLHF. Filled out from reference TRBV15 and TRBJ1-6, the complete variable domain reads DAMVIQNPRYQVTQFGKPVTLSCSQTLNHNVMYWYQQKSSQAPKLLFHYYDKDFNNEADTPDNFQSRRPNTSFCFLDIRSPGLGDTAMYLCATSRVSASPLHFGNGTRLTVT.

This clonotype was counted ten times or more. This sequence joins TRBV20-1 and TRBJ2-4; no definite D call. Germline V CDR1 and CDR2: DFQATT, SNEGSKA (reference sequence). CDR3 length: 13 amino acids. V was clipped by 0 bases and J by 4 bases, with 7 bases between them. CDR3 sequence: CSARDPRKNIQYF. Written as DNA, the CDR3 is TGCAGTGCTAGAGATCCCAGGAAAAACATTCAGTACTTC.

V and J are TRBV20-1 and TRBJ2-1; no firm D call. Germline CDR1 DFQATT, CDR2 SNEGSKA (reference sequence). V was clipped by 6 bases and J by 3 bases, with 18 bases between them. This CDR3 region has 15 residues. The CDR3 loop reads CSATILEADYNEQFF. CDR3 bases: TGCAGTGCCACCATTCTAGAGGCCGACTACAATGAGCAGTTCTTC.